This T cell receptor (beta chain) was sequenced for a study of identical twins (dated by TCRdb to about 2016). Notes on the research overall: TCR alpha and beta repertoires from monozygotic twins, unrelated adults of various ages and cord blood were deep-sequenced to test whether fetal clonotypes persist. Replicate twin experiments were performed at different times using different library preparation protocols to rule out contamination.

All donors were healthy Caucasians. Three unrelated non-twin adults were additionally sequenced: a male aged 18 to 30, a male aged 50 to 60 and a female aged 50 to 60. Using Miltenyi CD45RO+ enrichment and human naive T-cell isolation kits, memory (CD45RO+) and naive T cells were isolated from PBMC. General conclusions and limits of the study: Invariant T cells such as MAIT and iNKT could partly confound zero-insertion analyses, though diverse VJ usage argued against this for most clonotypes. Because the same donors could not be followed over many years, conclusions were based on cross-sectional statistical analysis. Abundant cord blood beta clonotypes had fewer insertions, young adult naive repertoires showed a similar but weaker trend, and memory repertoires showed no such trend. In beta out-of-frame sequences, excess twin sharing was weaker, because having fewer shared sequences lowered the signal-to-noise ratio. Out-of-frame TCR alpha sequences shared between twins showed an excess of low generation-probability sequences compared with coincidental sharing between unrelated individuals. In monozygotic twins, out-of-frame TCR alpha sharing was systematically underestimated by recombination models, although the models agreed with sharing between unrelated individuals.

Libraries were made using 5' RACE. The reads were generated on an Illumina HiSeq 2000. A universal primer binding site was introduced by template switching, and a unique molecular identifier was present in the final cDNA, enabling accurate counting of TCR cDNA molecules. First-strand cDNA for TCR alpha and beta chains was synthesized from specific primers in the conserved constant-segment region. Each cDNA library was double barcoded, with a SMART-Mk sample barcode plus Illumina barcodes, to control for contamination. TruSeq adapter sequences, together with Illumina sample barcodes, were added in two successive PCR steps. The TCR alpha and beta cDNA libraries were sequenced on the Illumina HiSeq platform using custom primers. The original pipeline was this. MiGEC processed the raw reads to extract unique molecular identifiers, while MiXCR was used to determine the CDR3 positions. Recombination models were inferred per individual with the repgenHMM and IGoR tools using an EM algorithm. Shared clonotypes were analyzed with the tcR package in R, and sharing was normalized by the product of cloneset sizes. To study raw recombination without the effects of thymic and clonal selection, out-of-frame nonproductive sequences were analyzed. Using fastp at Q25 and MiXCR, TCRdb reprocessed the public reads and kept productive beta chains. Identical CDR3 proteins give one entry, which carries the most common genes and DNA. None of the V and J calls come from the authors' own analysis; TCRdb made them. The table for this sample lists 400,000 or so distinct CDR3 sequences; about 9% of them were counted only once. Jointly, the top ten make up over 7% of the sample.

This clonotype was seen many times. What antigen it recognizes has not been identified. Base qualities are not recorded, but no much larger clone differs from it by a single base. Sequencing was done on a sample of naive T cells sorted from blood. The cell subset or site label, read with the paper, signifies: cells isolated with a human naive T-cell isolation kit. The clonotype was recovered from a woman aged 50 to 60 in good health.

The nucleotide sequence is TGTGCCAGCAGTTTCTTCCATAACAATGAGCAGTTCTTC. Its protein is CASSFFHNNEQFF. This chain is built from TRBV12-3 or TRBV12-4 and TRBJ2-1; a confident D gene designation cannot be given. Trimming removed 3 bases from V and 5 bases from J, leaving 8 bases between the germline ends. From its cysteine to its phenylalanine, the CDR3 spans 13 amino acids. The retained sequence is limited to the CDR3, 39 bases, with the frame set at the first base.